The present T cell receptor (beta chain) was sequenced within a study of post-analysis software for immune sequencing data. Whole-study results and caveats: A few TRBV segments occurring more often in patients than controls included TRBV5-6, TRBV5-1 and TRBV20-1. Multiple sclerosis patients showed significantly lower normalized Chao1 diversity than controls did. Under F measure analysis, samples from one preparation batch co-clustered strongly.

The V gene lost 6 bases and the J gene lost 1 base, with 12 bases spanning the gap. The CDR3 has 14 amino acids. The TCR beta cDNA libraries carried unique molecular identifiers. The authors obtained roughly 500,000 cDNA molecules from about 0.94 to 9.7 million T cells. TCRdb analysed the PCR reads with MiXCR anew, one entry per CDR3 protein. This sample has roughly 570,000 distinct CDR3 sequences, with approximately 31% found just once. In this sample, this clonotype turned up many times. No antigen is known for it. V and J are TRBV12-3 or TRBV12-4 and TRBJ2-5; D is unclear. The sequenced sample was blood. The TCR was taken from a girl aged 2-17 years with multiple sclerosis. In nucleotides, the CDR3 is TGTGCCAGCAGCCGGAGCCCCCTCCAAGAGACCCAGTACTTC. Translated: CASSRSPLQETQYF.